This entry lists 3 T cell receptor beta chains sequenced from one sample in a study of cytomegalovirus exposure and HLA in healthy donors. The PCR used 60 Vbeta and 13 Jbeta primers. Clones were read by immunoSEQ multiplex PCR, and TCRdb kept only the in-frame ones, dropping some. The data contain 85,000 to 100,000 clones, 84% of them singletons. The sample was PBMCs. The receptors were gathered from a woman younger than 30 in good health and CMV-seropositive.

The chain is built from TRBV5-1 and TRBJ2-3; D is undetermined. The CDR3 is 12 residues long. Germline assignment: CDR1 SGHRS and CDR2 YFSETQ. Trimming cost V 0 bases and J 4 bases, with 3 bases left between them. The CDR3 region is CASSLVADTQYF. For the CDR3, the DNA is TGCGCCAGCAGCTTGGTCGCAGATACGCAGTATTTT.

The V and J genes are TRBV9 and TRBJ2-5, with TRBD2 matching over 15 bases. The CDR3 totals 18 residues. CDR1 is SGDLS and CDR2 is YYNGEE in the germline V gene. V shed 0 bases and J 4 bases; nucleotides not matched to a gene: 7. Written as DNA, the CDR3 is TGTGCCAGCAGCGTAGGGGGACTAGCGGGAGGACGGAGAGAGACCCAGTACTTC. This gives the protein CASSVGGLAGGRRETQYF.

This sequence joins TRBV10-3 and TRBJ2-5, with TRBD2 as a possible D gene (6 bases). Germline V lookup: CDR1 ENHRY, CDR2 SYGVKD. This CDR3 spans 13 amino acids. The V and J ends lost 4 bases and 5 bases respectively, with 11 bases between them. The CDR3 DNA reads TGTGCCATCAGTGGCGCGGAGGGGGAGACCCAGTACTTC. Amino acid sequence: CAISGAEGETQYF.